Reported below is one T cell receptor beta chain. This clonotype has ten or more counts. Its binding antigen is unknown. Nothing much larger sits one base from this clone, and base qualities are not available. This sample was included in a study of T-cell reconstitution after alpha-beta-depleted transplantation in children (dated by TCRdb to 2016 to 2018). At the level of the whole study: The study quantitatively tracked T-cell immune reconstitution after TCRalphabeta/CD19-depleted allogeneic hematopoietic cell transplantation in children using TCR repertoire profiling.

The method was PCR. The instrument given in TCRdb is Illumina HiSeq 2500. TCR libraries were prepared with molecular barcoding, using unique molecular identifiers to normalize TCRbeta repertoire quantification. The public reads were reprocessed in TCRdb via fastp at Q25 and MiXCR, keeping in-frame beta chains. Rows with one shared CDR3 protein collapse into an entry with the most common genes and DNA. Recorded for this sample are 400,000 to 500,000 distinct CDR3 sequences; approximately 11% of them occurred a single time. The biggest ten clones account for roughly 6% of the sample. The CDR3 covers 17 residues, taking in both the cysteine and the phenylalanine. Only the CDR3 DNA stays, 51 bases, in frame from base 1. CDR1 and CDR2 (DFQATT, SNEGSKA) derive from the germline V gene (reference sequence). Relative to germline, V is missing 5 bases and J is missing 0 bases, with 9 bases of the junction outside any gene match.

The chain is assembled from TRBV20-1 and TRBJ1-6, and TRBD1 matches 8 of the central bases. The TCR comes from a human donor who donated a stem cell graft to a child with acute myeloid leukemia. Sequenced material: PBMCs from the stem cell graft donor, taken from the stem cell graft. The CDR3 is CSALSGGPSSYNSPLHF. In nucleotides, the sequence is TGCAGTGCTTTATCAGGGGGCCCGAGCTCCTATAATTCACCCCTCCACTTT.